Many counts were recorded for the clone carrying this T cell receptor beta chain. The antigen remains unidentified. The data derive from a study of T-cell reconstitution after alpha-beta-depleted transplantation in children. General study findings and limits: By about two months after transplant, alpha-beta T cells reportedly arose from several hundred graft clones that had expanded.

Preparation of the TCRbeta library involved a method that used unique molecular identifiers. TCRdb analysed the PCR reads with MiXCR anew, one entry per CDR3 protein. Seen here are around 440,000 distinct CDR3 sequences, more than 9% observed once, and the top ten hold about 2%. Germline loops: CDR1 DFQATT, CDR2 SNEGSKA (reference sequence). Trimming removed 4 bases at V and 0 bases at J, with 9 bases between. The CDR3 has 14 residues. The TCR was taken from a child younger than 10 with inherited bone marrow failure, due to receive a stem cell transplant. This rearrangement joins TRBV20-1 to TRBJ2-2, with D perhaps TRBD2 (5 bases). The source material was PBMCs, sampled before TCRalphabeta/CD19-depleted stem cell transplant. The CDR3, as DNA: TGCAGTGCTAATAAGCGGTCGAACACCGGGGAGCTGTTTTTT. As protein: CSANKRSNTGELFF.